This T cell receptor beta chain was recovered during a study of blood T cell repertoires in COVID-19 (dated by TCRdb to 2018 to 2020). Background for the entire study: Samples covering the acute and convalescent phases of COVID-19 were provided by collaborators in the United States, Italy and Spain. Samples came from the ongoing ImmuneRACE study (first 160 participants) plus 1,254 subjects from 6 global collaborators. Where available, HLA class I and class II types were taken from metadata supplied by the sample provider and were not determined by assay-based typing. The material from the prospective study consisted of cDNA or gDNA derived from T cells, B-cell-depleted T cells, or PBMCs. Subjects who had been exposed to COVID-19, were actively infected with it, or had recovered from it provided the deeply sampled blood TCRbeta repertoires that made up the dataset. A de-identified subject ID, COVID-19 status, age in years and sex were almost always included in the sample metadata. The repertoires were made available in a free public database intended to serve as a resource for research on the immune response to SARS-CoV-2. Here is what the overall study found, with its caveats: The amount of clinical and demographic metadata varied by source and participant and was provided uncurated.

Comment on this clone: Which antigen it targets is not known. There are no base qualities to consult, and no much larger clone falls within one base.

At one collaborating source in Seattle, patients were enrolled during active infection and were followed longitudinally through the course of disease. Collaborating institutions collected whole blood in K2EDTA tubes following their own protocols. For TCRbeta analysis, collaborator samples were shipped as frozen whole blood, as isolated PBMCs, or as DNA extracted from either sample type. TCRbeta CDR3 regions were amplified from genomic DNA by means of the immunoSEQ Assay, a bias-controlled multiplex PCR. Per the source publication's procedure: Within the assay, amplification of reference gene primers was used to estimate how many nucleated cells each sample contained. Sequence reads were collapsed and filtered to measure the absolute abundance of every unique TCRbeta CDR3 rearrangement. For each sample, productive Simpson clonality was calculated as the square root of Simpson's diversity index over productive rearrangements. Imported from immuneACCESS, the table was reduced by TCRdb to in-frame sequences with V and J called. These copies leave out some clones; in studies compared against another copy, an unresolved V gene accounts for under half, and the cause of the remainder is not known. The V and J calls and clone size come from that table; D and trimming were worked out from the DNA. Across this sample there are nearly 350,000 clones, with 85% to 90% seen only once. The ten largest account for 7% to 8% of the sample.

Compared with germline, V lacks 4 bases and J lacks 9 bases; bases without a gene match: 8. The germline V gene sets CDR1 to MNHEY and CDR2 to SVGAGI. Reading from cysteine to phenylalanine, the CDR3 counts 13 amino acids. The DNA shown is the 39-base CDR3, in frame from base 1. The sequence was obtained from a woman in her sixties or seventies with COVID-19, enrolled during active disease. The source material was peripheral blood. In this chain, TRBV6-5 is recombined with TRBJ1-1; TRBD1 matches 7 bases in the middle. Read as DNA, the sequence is TGTGCCAGCAGTTCTTTGGACAGGAATAAAGCTTTCTTT. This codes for CASSSLDRNKAFF.